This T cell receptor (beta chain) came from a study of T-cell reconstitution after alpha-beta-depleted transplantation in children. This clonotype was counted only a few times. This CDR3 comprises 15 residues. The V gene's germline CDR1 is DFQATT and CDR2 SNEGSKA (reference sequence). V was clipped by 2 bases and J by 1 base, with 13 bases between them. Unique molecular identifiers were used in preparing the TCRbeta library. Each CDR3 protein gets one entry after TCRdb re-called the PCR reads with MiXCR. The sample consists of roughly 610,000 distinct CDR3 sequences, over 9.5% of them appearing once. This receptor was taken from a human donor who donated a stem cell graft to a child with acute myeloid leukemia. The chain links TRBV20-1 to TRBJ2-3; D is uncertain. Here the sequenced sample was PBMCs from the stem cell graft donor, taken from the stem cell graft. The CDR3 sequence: CSARRGTTGTDTQYF. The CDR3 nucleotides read TGCAGTGCTAGAAGAGGCACAACCGGCACAGATACGCAGTATTTT.